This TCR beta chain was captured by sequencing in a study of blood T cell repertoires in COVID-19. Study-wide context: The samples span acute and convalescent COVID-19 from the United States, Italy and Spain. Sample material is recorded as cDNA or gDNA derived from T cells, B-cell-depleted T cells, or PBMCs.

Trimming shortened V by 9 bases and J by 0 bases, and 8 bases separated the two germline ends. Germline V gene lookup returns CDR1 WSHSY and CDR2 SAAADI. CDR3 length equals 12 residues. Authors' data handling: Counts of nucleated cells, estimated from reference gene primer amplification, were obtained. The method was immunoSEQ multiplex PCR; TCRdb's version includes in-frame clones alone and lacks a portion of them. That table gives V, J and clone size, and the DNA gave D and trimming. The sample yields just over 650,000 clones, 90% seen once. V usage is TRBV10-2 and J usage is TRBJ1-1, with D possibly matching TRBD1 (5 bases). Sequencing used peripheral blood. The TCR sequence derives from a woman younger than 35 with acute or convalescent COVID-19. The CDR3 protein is CASGAVNTEAFF. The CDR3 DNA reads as TGCGCCAGTGGGGCCGTGAACACTGAAGCTTTCTTT.